The rows below give T cell receptor beta chains drawn from one sample of a study of OX40 agonist ivuxolimab in advanced cancers. The repertoire was sequenced with immunoSEQ multiplex PCR; TCRdb's copy has only in-frame clones and lacks some. The repertoire holds 75,000 to 85,000 clones, with about nine tenths as singletons. The specimen comprised CD4+ or CD8+ T cells sorted from blood, sampled in a trial of the OX40 agonist ivuxolimab. These receptors were collected from an adult with an advanced solid tumor such as melanoma, head and neck, liver or kidney cancer. Each CDR3 is given without its conserved first and last residue.

CDR3 protein	J gene	V gene
ASSDSSGKTYEQY	TRBJ2-7	TRBV6-6
ASSQGGMNTEAF	TRBJ1-1	TRBV4-2
AISEQGAGNTIY	TRBJ1-3	TRBV10-3
ASPRPGLVHPSYNEQF	TRBJ2-1	TRBV7-9
ASSQKTGSDEQY	TRBJ2-7	TRBV5-6
ASSGQSYGYT	TRBJ1-2	TRBV6-1
VRSLCTGVQGANVLT	TRBJ2-6	TRBV7-5
ASSATSGEDTQY	TRBJ2-3	TRBV18
ASSVATSSYNEQF	TRBJ2-1	TRBV5-4
ASSLSPNTYEQY	TRBJ2-7	TRBV27
ASKLGTDQGEKLF	TRBJ1-4	TRBV10-1
ASSPTGFQETQY	TRBJ2-5	TRBV18
ASSLAAQLNEKLF	TRBJ1-4	TRBV5-1
ASRLQGRETQY	TRBJ2-5	TRBV5-6
ASSPISGGNEAF	TRBJ1-1	TRBV11-3
ASSQSGTWGTDTQY	TRBJ2-3	TRBV7-2
ASSLGDRGQTQY	TRBJ2-5	TRBV5-1
ASSLAGPGYEQY	TRBJ2-7	TRBV5-1
SGRPGGYNEQF	TRBJ2-1	TRBV29-1
ASSLGIGGETQY	TRBJ2-5	TRBV7-9
ASSLGTGGNYGYT	TRBJ1-2	TRBV7-2
ASSEVIQGASGANVLT	TRBJ2-6	TRBV6-1
ASSQVGTGELF	TRBJ2-2	TRBV4-2
ASSLLGRISGF	TRBJ2-7	TRBV5-1
ASSPGTGYRGAF	TRBJ1-1	TRBV5-4
ASSPLGTGYEQF	TRBJ2-1	TRBV6-4
ASSFRGADTQY	TRBJ2-3	TRBV7-7
ASRTTGPEEKLF	TRBJ1-4	TRBV6-1
ASSLIWGSSYNEQF	TRBJ2-1	TRBV5-8
SVVGSDRGDNEQF	TRBJ2-1	TRBV29-1
ASGSTRGSSYNEQF	TRBJ2-1	TRBV12-5
ASSYMNTEAF	TRBJ1-1	TRBV6-5
ASSPGGQGNEKLF	TRBJ1-4	TRBV11-2
ASSYLRAGGYT	TRBJ1-2	TRBV6-5
ASSPGQGANEQF	TRBJ2-1	TRBV6-6
ATRQLVTGELF	TRBJ2-2	TRBV7-7
ASSAPGGRTEAF	TRBJ1-1	TRBV28
ASSLGGLHRRGYT	TRBJ1-2	TRBV7-2
ATSGREPNPHEQY	TRBJ2-7	TRBV18
ASRRLAGGVYNEQF	TRBJ2-1	TRBV19
ASSSGPARTEAF	TRBJ1-1	TRBV6-6
ASSPGTSVSYEQY	TRBJ2-7	TRBV18
ASDLDCGAF	TRBJ1-1	TRBV19
AISAGADTQPQH	TRBJ1-5	TRBV10-3
ASSHSGSKTQY	TRBJ2-5	TRBV11-2
ASSPGTGSWQPQH	TRBJ1-5	TRBV6-1
ASSFQLAYQETQY	TRBJ2-5	TRBV11-2